Listed below are T cell receptor beta chains from one sample, sequenced in a study of blood T cell repertoires in COVID-19. Produced via immunoSEQ multiplex PCR; TCRdb's table is partial and in-frame only. The sample has under 300,000 clones; roughly 83% are singletons. The specimen sequenced was peripheral blood. These receptors were obtained from a human donor with COVID-19, enrolled during active disease. The donor label of this sample is uncertain. CDR3s include the opening cysteine and the closing phenylalanine or tryptophan. The order of the fields is D gene, CDR3 length, V gene, J gene, clone size, CDR3 protein, CDR3 DNA. A D gene is named only where the DNA matches it firmly. Part of the rows lack a size; the others show once, few, many or a class for expanded clones.

D: TRBD1
length: 15
V: TRBV11-2
J: TRBJ1-5
size: NA
CDR3: CASSPGQPPNQPQHF
DNA: TGTGCCAGCAGCCCGGGACAGCCACCCAATCAGCCCCAGCATTTT

D: NA
length: 13
V: TRBV5-4
J: TRBJ2-2
size: NA
CDR3: CASSPGLSQELFF
DNA: TGTGCCAGCAGCCCAGGCCTGTCCCAGGAGCTGTTTTTT

D: NA
length: 12
V: TRBV3-1/TRBV3-2
J: TRBJ2-2
size: NA
CDR3: CASSSDTGELFF
DNA: TGTGCCAGTAGCAGCGACACCGGGGAGCTGTTTTTT

D: TRBD1
length: 16
V: TRBV5-1
J: TRBJ2-2
size: NA
CDR3: CASSPTDRGYTGELFF
DNA: TGCGCCAGCAGCCCTACGGACAGGGGATACACCGGGGAGCTGTTTTTT

D: NA
length: 15
V: TRBV5-4
J: TRBJ2-1
size: NA
CDR3: CASSGTGSSYNEQFF
DNA: TGTGCCAGCAGCGGTACGGGGAGCTCCTACAATGAGCAGTTCTTC

D: NA
length: 12
V: TRBV19
J: TRBJ2-3
size: NA
CDR3: CASRDTRYTQYF
DNA: TGTGCCAGTAGGGACACTCGCTATACGCAGTATTTT

D: TRBD1
length: 15
V: TRBV13
J: TRBJ1-2
size: few
CDR3: CASSSTGAFNYGYTF
DNA: TGTGCCAGCAGCTCGACAGGGGCTTTTAACTATGGCTACACCTTC

D: NA
length: 17
V: TRBV5-1
J: TRBJ1-5
size: NA
CDR3: CASSPGRQGNSNQPQHF
DNA: TGCGCCAGCAGTCCGGGCCGTCAGGGCAACAGCAATCAGCCCCAGCATTTT

D: TRBD2
length: 16
V: TRBV11-2
J: TRBJ2-1
size: NA
CDR3: CASSFGASGRGDEQFF
DNA: TGTGCCAGCAGCTTCGGGGCTAGCGGGAGGGGTGATGAGCAGTTCTTC

D: TRBD2
length: 15
V: TRBV27
J: TRBJ2-3
size: NA
CDR3: CASSKGLAGTDTQYF
DNA: TGTGCCAGCAGCAAGGGACTAGCGGGAACAGATACGCAGTATTTT

D: TRBD1
length: 15
V: TRBV28
J: TRBJ2-5
size: NA
CDR3: CASSSTGGDQETQYF
DNA: TGTGCCAGCAGTTCAACAGGGGGCGACCAAGAGACCCAGTACTTC

D: NA
length: 14
V: TRBV6-2/TRBV6-3
J: TRBJ2-3
size: NA
CDR3: CASSYRAYTDTQYF
DNA: TGTGCCAGCAGTTACAGAGCTTACACAGATACGCAGTATTTT

D: NA
length: 12
V: TRBV28
J: TRBJ1-1
size: once
CDR3: CASSLVGQGAFF
DNA: TGTGCCAGCAGTTTAGTAGGCCAGGGAGCTTTCTTT

D: TRBD1
length: 15
V: TRBV4-1
J: TRBJ1-1
size: NA
CDR3: CASRAGTGGFTEAFF
DNA: TGCGCCAGCAGGGCCGGGACAGGGGGATTCACTGAAGCTTTCTTT

D: TRBD1
length: 15
V: TRBV5-1
J: TRBJ2-7
size: NA
CDR3: CASTLGGTGFHEQYF
DNA: TGCGCCAGCACCCTGGGCGGGACAGGGTTCCACGAGCAGTACTTC

D: NA
length: 15
V: TRBV7-6
J: TRBJ1-3
size: NA
CDR3: CASSPRSGIGNTIYF
DNA: TGTGCCAGCAGCCCTAGGTCGGGGATCGGGAACACCATATATTTT

D: TRBD1
length: 16
V: TRBV28
J: TRBJ1-6
size: NA
CDR3: CASSTGGPLLNSPLHF
DNA: TGTGCCAGCAGTACAGGGGGCCCCTTACTTAATTCACCCCTCCACTTT

D: TRBD2
length: 18
V: TRBV19
J: TRBJ2-1
size: NA
CDR3: CASSLRTSGRAVHNEQFF
DNA: TGTGCCAGTAGTCTACGGACTAGCGGGAGGGCCGTTCACAATGAGCAGTTCTTC

D: TRBD2
length: 17
V: TRBV10-3
J: TRBJ2-7
size: few
CDR3: CAISEAILAGGPGEQYF
DNA: TGTGCCATCAGTGAGGCCATCTTAGCGGGAGGGCCGGGGGAGCAGTACTTC

D: NA
length: 14
V: TRBV5-1
J: TRBJ1-4
size: NA
CDR3: CASKLGIANEKLFF
DNA: TGCGCCAGTAAACTCGGGATCGCTAATGAAAAACTGTTTTTT

D: NA
length: 13
V: TRBV28
J: TRBJ1-2
size: NA
CDR3: CASTYGGAYGYTF
DNA: TGTGCCAGCACCTATGGGGGGGCCTATGGCTACACCTTC

D: TRBD1
length: 15
V: TRBV24-1
J: TRBJ1-2
size: NA
CDR3: CATSDPGQLFYGYTF
DNA: TGTGCCACCAGTGATCCGGGACAGCTGTTCTATGGCTACACCTTC

D: NA
length: 16
V: TRBV5-1
J: TRBJ1-4
size: NA
CDR3: CASSLDRAGTDEKLFF
DNA: TGCGCCAGCAGCTTGGATCGGGCGGGGACCGATGAAAAACTGTTTTTT

D: TRBD2
length: 16
V: TRBV5-1
J: TRBJ2-7
size: NA
CDR3: CASSPGGTMYPYEQYF
DNA: TGCGCCAGCAGCCCGGGTGGGACTATGTACCCCTACGAGCAGTACTTC

D: NA
length: 13
V: TRBV6-5
J: TRBJ1-1
size: few
CDR3: CATRDTWNTEAFF
DNA: TGTGCCACCCGGGACACTTGGAACACTGAAGCTTTCTTT

D: TRBD1
length: 17
V: TRBV6-6
J: TRBJ1-2
size: NA
CDR3: CASSRSLGTGVEDGYTF
DNA: TGTGCCAGCAGTAGATCCCTGGGGACAGGGGTGGAAGATGGCTACACCTTC

D: NA
length: 15
V: TRBV30
J: TRBJ1-1
size: NA
CDR3: CAWSVTDGTTGGSVF
DNA: TGTGCCTGGAGTGTAACGGATGGGACAACGGGAGGGAGTGTCTTT

D: NA
length: 13
V: TRBV15
J: TRBJ1-5
size: NA
CDR3: CATSRERAEPQHF
DNA: TGTGCCACCAGCAGAGAACGCGCGGAGCCCCAGCATTTT

D: NA
length: 16
V: TRBV9
J: TRBJ2-1
size: NA
CDR3: CASSPQSFSSYNEQFF
DNA: TGTGCCAGCAGCCCCCAAAGCTTTAGCTCCTACAATGAGCAGTTCTTC

D: TRBD1
length: 16
V: TRBV15
J: TRBJ1-4
size: once
CDR3: CATSRDLDRGGEKLFF
DNA: TGTGCCACCAGCAGAGATCTCGACAGGGGAGGGGAAAAACTGTTTTTT

D: NA
length: 16
V: TRBV5-4
J: TRBJ2-1
size: NA
CDR3: CASSLGGGTLNNEQFF
DNA: TGTGCCAGCAGCTTGGGGGGCGGGACTCTGAACAATGAGCAGTTCTTC

D: NA
length: 16
V: TRBV5-1
J: TRBJ1-1
size: NA
CDR3: CASSPQEGSLNTEAFF
DNA: TGCGCCAGCAGCCCTCAGGAAGGATCCCTGAACACTGAAGCTTTCTTT

D: TRBD2
length: 19
V: TRBV27
J: TRBJ2-3
size: NA
CDR3: CASSSLTSGIGTSTDTQYF
DNA: TGTGCCAGCAGTTCCCTGACTAGCGGGATTGGGACTAGCACAGATACGCAGTATTTT

D: NA
length: 14
V: TRBV11-1
J: TRBJ2-1
size: NA
CDR3: CASSSTGGYNEQFF
DNA: TGTGCCAGCAGCTCTACCGGGGGATACAATGAGCAGTTCTTC

D: NA
length: 16
V: TRBV27
J: TRBJ2-3
size: once
CDR3: CASSWSLATSTDTQYF
DNA: TGTGCCAGCAGTTGGTCCCTAGCGACCAGCACAGATACGCAGTATTTT

D: NA
length: 14
V: TRBV7-2
J: TRBJ1-4
size: NA
CDR3: CASSPDVGSEKLFF
DNA: TGTGCCAGCAGCCCCGACGTGGGGAGTGAAAAACTGTTTTTT

D: NA
length: 11
V: TRBV29-1
J: TRBJ2-5
size: NA
CDR3: CSSRLEETQYF
DNA: TGCAGCTCCCGACTCGAAGAGACCCAGTACTTC

D: TRBD2
length: 15
V: TRBV19
J: TRBJ2-3
size: NA
CDR3: CASSPVSGSTDTQYF
DNA: TGTGCCAGTAGTCCGGTTAGCGGGTCCACAGATACGCAGTATTTT

D: TRBD1
length: 14
V: TRBV29-1
J: TRBJ2-2
size: NA
CDR3: CSTTGAANTGELFF
DNA: TGCAGCACCACAGGGGCCGCCAACACCGGGGAGCTGTTTTTT

D: NA
length: 11
V: TRBV20-1
J: TRBJ1-1
size: once
CDR3: CSASHYTEAFF
DNA: TGCAGTGCTAGTCATTACACTGAAGCTTTCTTT

D: TRBD2
length: 17
V: TRBV6-1
J: TRBJ2-7
size: NA
CDR3: CASSVSTSGWSSYEQYF
DNA: TGTGCCAGCAGTGTATCTACTAGCGGCTGGAGCTCCTACGAGCAGTACTTC

D: NA
length: 16
V: TRBV5-4
J: TRBJ2-1
size: NA
CDR3: CASSSKLPSSYNEQFF
DNA: TGTGCCAGCAGCTCAAAACTACCCAGCTCCTACAATGAGCAGTTCTTC

D: NA
length: 14
V: TRBV9
J: TRBJ2-2
size: NA
CDR3: CASSEQGGTGELFF
DNA: TGTGCCAGCAGCGAGCAGGGAGGAACCGGGGAGCTGTTTTTT

D: NA
length: 13
V: TRBV29-1
J: TRBJ2-1
size: NA
CDR3: CSVLGASYNEQFF
DNA: TGCAGCGTTCTAGGGGCCAGTTACAATGAGCAGTTCTTC

D: TRBD1
length: 15
V: TRBV19
J: TRBJ2-7
size: NA
CDR3: CASSPGTGSPYEQYF
DNA: TGTGCCAGTAGTCCGGGGACAGGGTCCCCCTACGAGCAGTACTTC

D: NA
length: 14
V: TRBV29-1
J: TRBJ1-2
size: NA
CDR3: CSTQSPDSLYGYTF
DNA: TGCAGCACCCAATCTCCGGACAGCTTATATGGCTACACCTTC